This is a list of T cell receptor beta chains from one sample in a study of T cell repertoires in cytomegalovirus infection. TCRdb processed the reads anew with MiXCR; each CDR3 protein has one entry. The sample lists 560,000 or so distinct CDR3 sequences; about 17% were seen once. Sequenced sample: CD8+ T cells from PBMCs. All receptors derive from a human donor in good health (CMV status not recorded). Some clones in this sample may be carry-over from other donors' samples. The CDR3 runs from the conserved cysteine through the conserved F or W. D genes are given only for firm matches. Not every row has a clone size; where given, it reads once, few, many or a size class.

NA	TRBV13	16	few	TRBJ2-1	CASSLAGWRLDNEQFF	TGTGCCAGCAGCTTAGCAGGGTGGCGGTTAGACAATGAGCAGTTCTTC
NA	TRBV6-1	19	many	TRBJ1-4	CASSIGNGGSGLVAEKLFF	TGTGCCAGCAGCATAGGGAACGGGGGCTCAGGCCTTGTCGCTGAAAAACTGTTTTTT
NA	TRBV6-1	13	many	TRBJ1-1	CASSVVREAEAFF	TGTGCCAGCAGTGTCGTAAGGGAGGCTGAAGCTTTCTTT
TRBD1	TRBV7-6	15	many	TRBJ1-2	CASSLGTGPDYGYTF	TGTGCCAGCAGCTTAGGGACAGGCCCTGACTATGGCTACACCTTC
NA	TRBV6-6	15	many	TRBJ1-1	CATKQGAALNTEAFF	TGTGCCACCAAACAGGGTGCCGCTTTGAACACTGAAGCTTTCTTT
TRBD2	TRBV10-3	15	many	TRBJ2-1	CAISPGAGGPHEQFF	TGTGCCATTTCGCCGGGGGCGGGAGGGCCCCATGAGCAGTTCTTC
NA	TRBV29-1	16	many	TRBJ2-2	CSVTMGGGLGTGELFF	TGCAGCGTTACGATGGGCGGGGGCCTAGGCACCGGGGAGCTGTTTTTT
NA	TRBV25-1	15	once	TRBJ2-7	CASSRTAPPDYEQYF	TGTGCCAGCAGTAGGACAGCCCCACCAGATTACGAGCAGTACTTC
NA	TRBV20-1	16	many	TRBJ1-2	CSARAGFGAWDYGYTF	TGCAGTGCTAGAGCCGGTTTTGGAGCCTGGGACTATGGCTACACCTTC
TRBD1	TRBV27	15	NA	TRBJ1-1	CASSLQGTGYPEAFF	TGTGCCAGCAGTCTCCAGGGGACAGGGTATCCTGAAGCTTTCTTT
TRBD1	TRBV6-2/TRBV6-3	16	few	TRBJ1-2	CASSWTRTGKIHGYTF	TGTGCCAGCAGTTGGACCAGGACAGGGAAGATCCATGGCTACACCTTC
TRBD1	TRBV7-9	16	many	TRBJ2-7	CASSRTGGGSSYEQYF	TGTGCCAGCAGCCGTACAGGGGGCGGAAGCTCCTACGAGCAGTACTTC
NA	TRBV6-5	16	many	TRBJ1-1	CASSYSMGDTRLEAFF	TGTGCCAGCAGTTACTCAATGGGTGACACTAGACTTGAAGCTTTCTTT
NA	TRBV6-1	15	many	TRBJ1-5	CASSRRVSSNQPQHF	TGTGCCAGCAGTCGCAGGGTCAGTAGCAATCAGCCCCAGCATTTT
NA	TRBV27	13	many	TRBJ2-7	CASSLGGYYEQYF	TGTGCCAGCAGTTTAGGGGGATACTACGAGCAGTACTTC
TRBD1	TRBV27	14	NA	TRBJ1-2	CASSDRGPNYGYTF	TGTGCCAGCAGTGACAGGGGCCCTAACTATGGCTACACCTTC
NA	TRBV2	15	NA	TRBJ1-5	CASSDPQGVGQPQHF	TGTGCCAGCAGTGACCCGCAGGGTGTGGGTCAGCCCCAGCATTTT
TRBD2	TRBV2	15	NA	TRBJ2-3	CASRRAGVGTDTQYF	TGTGCCAGCAGAAGAGCGGGAGTCGGTACAGATACGCAGTATTTT
TRBD1	TRBV24-1	16	NA	TRBJ1-1	CATSTGQVDADTEAFF	TGTGCCACCAGTACGGGACAGGTGGACGCGGACACTGAAGCTTTCTTT
NA	TRBV5-6	16	NA	TRBJ1-1	CASSLVGLGGNTEAFF	TGTGCCAGCAGCTTGGTGGGGTTGGGGGGGAACACTGAAGCTTTCTTT
TRBD1	TRBV27	15	NA	TRBJ2-1	CASSLSRGPRNEQFF	TGTGCCAGCAGTTTATCGAGGGGGCCGAGGAATGAGCAGTTCTTC
NA	TRBV7-9	14	few	TRBJ2-3	CASSLMLAGDTQYF	TGTGCCAGCAGCTTAATGCTAGCTGGAGATACGCAGTATTTT
TRBD1	TRBV6-5	17	many	TRBJ2-2	CASSLHQTGSNTGELFF	TGTGCCAGCAGTCTGCATCAGACAGGGTCGAACACCGGGGAGCTGTTTTTT
NA	TRBV7-2	15	NA	TRBJ2-5	CARSLSWGSQETPYF	TGTGCCAGAAGCTTAAGTTGGGGTTCCCAAGAGACCCCGTACTTC
TRBD2	TRBV27	15	few	TRBJ2-1	CASSTSAGGYNEQFF	TGTGCCAGCAGTACCTCGGCGGGAGGTTACAATGAGCAGTTCTTC
TRBD1	TRBV6-5	15	many	TRBJ2-1	CASRTDRGIYNEQFF	TGTGCCAGCAGGACTGACAGGGGTATATACAATGAGCAGTTCTTC
TRBD1	TRBV24-1	16	NA	TRBJ1-5	CATSDHRGAGDQPQHF	TGTGCCACCAGTGATCACAGGGGGGCAGGAGATCAGCCCCAGCATTTT
NA	TRBV27	14	few	TRBJ2-1	CASSLQWSLNEQFF	TGTGCCAGCAGTTTACAGTGGAGCCTAAATGAGCAGTTCTTC